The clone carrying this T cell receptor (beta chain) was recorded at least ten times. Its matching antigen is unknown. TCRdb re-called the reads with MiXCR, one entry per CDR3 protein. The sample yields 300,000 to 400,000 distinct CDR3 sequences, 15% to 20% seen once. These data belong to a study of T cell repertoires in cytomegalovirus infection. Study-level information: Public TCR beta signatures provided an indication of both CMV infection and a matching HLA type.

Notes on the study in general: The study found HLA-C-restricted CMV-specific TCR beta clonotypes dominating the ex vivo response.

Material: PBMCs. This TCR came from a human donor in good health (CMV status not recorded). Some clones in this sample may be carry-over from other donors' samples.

The CDR3 loop is CASSFTGNQPQHF. The CDR3 DNA reads as TGTGCCAGCAGCTTTACAGGGAATCAGCCCCAGCATTTT. This sequence joins TRBV7-2 and TRBJ1-5; perhaps TRBD1 as D (6 bases). This CDR3 has 13 amino acids. Germline V gene data show CDR1 as SGHTA and CDR2 as FQGNSA. V shed 3 bases and J shed 4 bases, with 7 bases lying between them. The full variable domain, in which reference TRBV7-2 and TRBJ1-5 provide the parts outside the CDR3, is GAGVSQSPSNKVTEKGKDVELRCDPISGHTALYWYRQSLGQGLEFLIYFQGNSAPDKSGLPSDRFSAERTGGSVSTLTIQRTQQEDSAVYLCASSFTGNQPQHFGDGTRLSIL.